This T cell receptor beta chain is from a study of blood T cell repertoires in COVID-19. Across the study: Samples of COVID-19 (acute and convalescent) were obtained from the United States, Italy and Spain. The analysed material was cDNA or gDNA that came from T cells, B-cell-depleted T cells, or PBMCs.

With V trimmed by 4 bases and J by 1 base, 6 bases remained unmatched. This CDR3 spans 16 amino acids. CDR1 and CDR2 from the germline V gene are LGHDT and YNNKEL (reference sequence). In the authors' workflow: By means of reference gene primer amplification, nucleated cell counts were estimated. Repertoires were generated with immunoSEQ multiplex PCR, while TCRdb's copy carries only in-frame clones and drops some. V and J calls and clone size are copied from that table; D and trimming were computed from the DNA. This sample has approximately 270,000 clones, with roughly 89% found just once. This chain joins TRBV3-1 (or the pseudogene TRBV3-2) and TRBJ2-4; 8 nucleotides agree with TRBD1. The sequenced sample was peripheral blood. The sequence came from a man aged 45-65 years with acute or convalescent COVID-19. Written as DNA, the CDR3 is TGTGCCAGCAGCCGGACAGGGTCATTGGCCAAAAACATTCAGTACTTC. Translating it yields CASSRTGSLAKNIQYF.